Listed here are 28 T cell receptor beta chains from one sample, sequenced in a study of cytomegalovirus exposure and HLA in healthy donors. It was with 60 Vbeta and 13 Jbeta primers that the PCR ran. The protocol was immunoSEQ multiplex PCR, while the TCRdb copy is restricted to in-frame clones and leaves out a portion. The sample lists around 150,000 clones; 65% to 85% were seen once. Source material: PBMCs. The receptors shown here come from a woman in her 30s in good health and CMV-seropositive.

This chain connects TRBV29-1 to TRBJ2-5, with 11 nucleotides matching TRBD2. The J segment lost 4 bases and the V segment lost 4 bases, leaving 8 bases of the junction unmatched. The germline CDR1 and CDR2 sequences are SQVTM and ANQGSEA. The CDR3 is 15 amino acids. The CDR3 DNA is TGCAGCGTTGGGGTAGCGGGGGGGTTAGGAGAGACCCAGTACTTC. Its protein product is CSVGVAGGLGETQYF.

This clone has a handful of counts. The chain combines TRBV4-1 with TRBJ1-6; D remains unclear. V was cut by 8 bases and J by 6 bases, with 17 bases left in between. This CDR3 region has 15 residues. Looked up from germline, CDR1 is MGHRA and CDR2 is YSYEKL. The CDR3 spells CASSWTRSPNSPLHF. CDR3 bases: TGCGCCAGCTCCTGGACTCGGTCCCCTAATTCACCCCTCCACTTT.

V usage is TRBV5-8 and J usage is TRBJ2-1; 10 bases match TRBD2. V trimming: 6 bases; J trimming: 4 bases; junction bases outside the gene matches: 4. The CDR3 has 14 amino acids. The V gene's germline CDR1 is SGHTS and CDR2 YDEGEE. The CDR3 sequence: CASILLAGYNEQFF. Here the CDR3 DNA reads TGTGCCAGCATCTTACTAGCGGGATACAATGAGCAGTTCTTC. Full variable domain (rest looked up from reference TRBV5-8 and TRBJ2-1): EAGVTQSPTHLIKTRGQQATLRCSPISGHTSVYWYQQALGLGLQFLLWYDEGEERNRGNFPPRFSGRQFPNYSSELNVNALELEDSALYLCASILLAGYNEQFFGPGTRLTVL.

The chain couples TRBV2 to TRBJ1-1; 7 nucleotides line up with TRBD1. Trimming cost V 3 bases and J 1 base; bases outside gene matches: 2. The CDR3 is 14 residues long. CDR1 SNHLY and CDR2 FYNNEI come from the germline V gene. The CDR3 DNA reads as TGTGCCAGCAGTGACCGGGACAGGAACACTGAAGCTTTCTTT. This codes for CASSDRDRNTEAFF.

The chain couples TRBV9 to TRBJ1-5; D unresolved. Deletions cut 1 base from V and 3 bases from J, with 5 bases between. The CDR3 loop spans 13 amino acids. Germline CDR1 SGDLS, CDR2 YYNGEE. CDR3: CASSVSVNQPQHF. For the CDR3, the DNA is TGTGCCAGCAGCGTATCTGTCAATCAGCCCCAGCATTTT. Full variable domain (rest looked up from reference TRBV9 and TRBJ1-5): DSGVTQTPKHLITATGQRVTLRCSPRSGDLSVYWYQQSLDQGLQFLIQYYNGEERAKGNILERFSAQQFPDLHSELNLSSLELGDSALYFCASSVSVNQPQHFGDGTRLSIL.

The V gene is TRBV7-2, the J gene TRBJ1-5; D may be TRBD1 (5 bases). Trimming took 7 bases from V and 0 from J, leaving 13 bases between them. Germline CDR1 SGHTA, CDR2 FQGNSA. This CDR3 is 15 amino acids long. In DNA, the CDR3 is TGTGCCAGCACCCTTCAGGGTTATAGCAATCAGCCCCAGCATTTT. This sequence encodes CASTLQGYSNQPQHF. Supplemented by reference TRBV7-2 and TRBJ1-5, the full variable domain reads GAGVSQSPSNKVTEKGKDVELRCDPISGHTALYWYRQSLGQGLEFLIYFQGNSAPDKSGLPSDRFSAERTGGSVSTLTIQRTQQEDSAVYLCASTLQGYSNQPQHFGDGTRLSIL.

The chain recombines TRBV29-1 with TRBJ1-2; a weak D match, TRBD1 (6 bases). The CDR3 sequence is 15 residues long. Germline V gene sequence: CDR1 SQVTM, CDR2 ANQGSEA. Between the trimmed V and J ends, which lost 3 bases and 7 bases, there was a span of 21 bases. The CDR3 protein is CSVDLDARGSSGYTF. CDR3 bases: TGCAGCGTTGACCTAGACGCCAGGGGATCAAGTGGCTACACCTTC.

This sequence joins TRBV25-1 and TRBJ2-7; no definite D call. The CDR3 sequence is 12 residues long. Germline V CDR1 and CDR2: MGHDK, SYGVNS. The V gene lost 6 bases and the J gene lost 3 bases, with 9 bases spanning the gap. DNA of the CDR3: TGTGCCAGCAGCCTTAACAACTACGAGCAGTACTTC. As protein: CASSLNNYEQYF.

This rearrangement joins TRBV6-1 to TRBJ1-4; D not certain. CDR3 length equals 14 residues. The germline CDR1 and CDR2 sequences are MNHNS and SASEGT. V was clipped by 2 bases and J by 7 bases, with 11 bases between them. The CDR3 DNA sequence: TGTGCCAGCAGTGAAAGAGGGATCAGTGAAAAACTGTTTTTT. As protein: CASSERGISEKLFF.

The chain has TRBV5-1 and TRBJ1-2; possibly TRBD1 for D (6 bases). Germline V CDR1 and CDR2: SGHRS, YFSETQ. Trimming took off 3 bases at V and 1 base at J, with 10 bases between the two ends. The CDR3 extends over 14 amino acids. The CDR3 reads CASSSGQRNYGYTF. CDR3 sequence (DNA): TGCGCCAGCAGCTCGGGACAACGTAACTATGGCTACACCTTC.

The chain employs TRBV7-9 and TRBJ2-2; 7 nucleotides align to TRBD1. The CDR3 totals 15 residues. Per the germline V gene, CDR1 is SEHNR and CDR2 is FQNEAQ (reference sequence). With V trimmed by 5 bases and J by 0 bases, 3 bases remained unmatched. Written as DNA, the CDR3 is TGTGCCAGCAGCCGAACAGGGGCGAACACCGGGGAGCTGTTTTTT. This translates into CASSRTGANTGELFF.

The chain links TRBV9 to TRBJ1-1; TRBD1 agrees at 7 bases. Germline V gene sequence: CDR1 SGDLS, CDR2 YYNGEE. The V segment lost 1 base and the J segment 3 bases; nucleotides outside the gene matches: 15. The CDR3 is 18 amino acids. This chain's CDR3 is CASSVKGTGVGADTEAFF. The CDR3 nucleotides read TGTGCCAGCAGCGTAAAGGGAACAGGGGTTGGGGCCGACACTGAAGCTTTCTTT.

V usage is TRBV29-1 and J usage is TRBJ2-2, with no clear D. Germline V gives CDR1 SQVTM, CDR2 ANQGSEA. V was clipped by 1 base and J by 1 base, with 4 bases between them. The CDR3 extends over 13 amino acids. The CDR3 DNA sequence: TGCAGCGTTGAAGGACAGAACACCGGGGAGCTGTTTTTT. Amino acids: CSVEGQNTGELFF.

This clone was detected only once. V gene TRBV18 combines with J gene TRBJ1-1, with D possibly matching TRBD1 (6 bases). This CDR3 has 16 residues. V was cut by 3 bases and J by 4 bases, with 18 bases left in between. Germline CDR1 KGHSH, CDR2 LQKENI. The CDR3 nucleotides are TGTGCCAGCTCACCCCAGGGGCTGTCGATGGGCACTGAAGCTTTCTTT. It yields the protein CASSPQGLSMGTEAFF.

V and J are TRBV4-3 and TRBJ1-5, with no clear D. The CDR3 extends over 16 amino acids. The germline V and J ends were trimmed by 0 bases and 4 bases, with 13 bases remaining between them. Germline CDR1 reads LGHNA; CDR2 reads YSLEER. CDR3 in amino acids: CASSQERLSVNQPQHF. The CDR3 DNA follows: TGCGCCAGCAGCCAAGAGCGCCTAAGCGTTAATCAGCCCCAGCATTTT.

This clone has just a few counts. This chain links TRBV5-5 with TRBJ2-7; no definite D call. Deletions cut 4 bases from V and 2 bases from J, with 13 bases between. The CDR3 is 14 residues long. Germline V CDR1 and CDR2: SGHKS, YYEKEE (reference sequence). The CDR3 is CASSATLGPYEQYF. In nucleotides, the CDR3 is TGTGCCAGCAGCGCTACCCTGGGCCCCTACGAGCAGTACTTC.

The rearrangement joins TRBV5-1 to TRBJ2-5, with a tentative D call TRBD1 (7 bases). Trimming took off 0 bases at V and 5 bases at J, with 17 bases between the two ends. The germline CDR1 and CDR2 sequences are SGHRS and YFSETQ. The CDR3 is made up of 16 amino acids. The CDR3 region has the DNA TGCGCCAGCAGCTTGGCCCCCAGGGGGGACGGCGAGACCCAGTACTTC. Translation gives CASSLAPRGDGETQYF. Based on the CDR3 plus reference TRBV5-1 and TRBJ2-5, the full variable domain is KAGVTQTPRYLIKTRGQQVTLSCSPISGHRSVSWYQQTPGQGLQFLFEYFSETQRNKGNFPGRFSGRQFSNSRSEMNVSTLELGDSALYLCASSLAPRGDGETQYFGPGTRLLVL.

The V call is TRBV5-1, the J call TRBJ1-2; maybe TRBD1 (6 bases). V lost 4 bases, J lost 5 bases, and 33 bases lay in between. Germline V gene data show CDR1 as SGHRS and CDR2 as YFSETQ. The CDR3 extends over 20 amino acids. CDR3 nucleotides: TGCGCCAGCAGCCTGGAAGGTCCCAGGGGCGATTGGAGTTTGGGTTATGGCTACACCTTC. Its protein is CASSLEGPRGDWSLGYGYTF.

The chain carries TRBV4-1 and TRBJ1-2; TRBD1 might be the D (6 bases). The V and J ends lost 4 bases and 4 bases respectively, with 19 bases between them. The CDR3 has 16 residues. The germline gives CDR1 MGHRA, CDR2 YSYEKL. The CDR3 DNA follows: TGCGCCAGCAGCCCAGTTCTGAAACAGGGCGGCTATGGCTACACCTTC. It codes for CASSPVLKQGGYGYTF.

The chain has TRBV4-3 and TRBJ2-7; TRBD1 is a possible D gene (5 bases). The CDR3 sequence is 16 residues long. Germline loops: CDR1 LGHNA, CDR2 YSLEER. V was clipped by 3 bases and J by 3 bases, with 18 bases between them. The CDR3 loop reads CASSQGSQGLFYEQYF. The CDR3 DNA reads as TGCGCCAGCAGCCAGGGCTCCCAGGGCCTCTTCTACGAGCAGTACTTC.

The CDR3 DNA reads as TGTGCCAGCAGCGAAACAAGAAACACTGAAGCTTTCTTT. Amino acid sequence: CASSETRNTEAFF. This chain uses TRBV13 with TRBJ1-1, with D unclear. The germline V and J ends were trimmed by 5 bases and 2 bases, with 9 bases remaining between them. Germline V gene lookup returns CDR1 PRHDT and CDR2 FYEKMQ (reference sequence). The CDR3 consists of 13 residues.

The CDR3 DNA reads TGTGCCAGCAGCTTAGGTCCCCGGACAGATGGCTACACCTTC. Translated, it gives CASSLGPRTDGYTF. V gene TRBV5-6 combines with J gene TRBJ1-2; D possibly corresponds to TRBD1 (6 bases). Germline V lookup: CDR1 SGHDT, CDR2 YYEEEE. Between the trimmed V and J ends, which lost 2 bases and 6 bases, there was a span of 14 bases. This CDR3 has 14 residues.

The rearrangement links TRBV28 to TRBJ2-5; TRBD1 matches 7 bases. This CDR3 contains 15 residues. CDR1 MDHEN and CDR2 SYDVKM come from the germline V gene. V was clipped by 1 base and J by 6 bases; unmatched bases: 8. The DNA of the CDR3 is TGTGCCAGCAGTTTATCATTAGGGGGCGTGAAGACCCAGTACTTC. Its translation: CASSLSLGGVKTQYF.

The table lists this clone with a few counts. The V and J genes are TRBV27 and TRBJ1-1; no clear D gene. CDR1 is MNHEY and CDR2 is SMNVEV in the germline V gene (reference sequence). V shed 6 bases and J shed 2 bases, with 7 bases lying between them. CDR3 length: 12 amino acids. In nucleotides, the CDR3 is TGTGCCAGCAGGACAACAAACACTGAAGCTTTCTTT. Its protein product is CASRTTNTEAFF.

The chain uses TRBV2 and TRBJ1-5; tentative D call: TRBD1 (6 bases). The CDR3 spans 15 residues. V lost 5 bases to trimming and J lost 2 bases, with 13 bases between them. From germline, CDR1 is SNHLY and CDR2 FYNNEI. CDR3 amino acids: CASSSTGSRNQPQHF. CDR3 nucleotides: TGTGCCAGCAGTTCTACAGGGTCCCGCAATCAGCCCCAGCATTTT.

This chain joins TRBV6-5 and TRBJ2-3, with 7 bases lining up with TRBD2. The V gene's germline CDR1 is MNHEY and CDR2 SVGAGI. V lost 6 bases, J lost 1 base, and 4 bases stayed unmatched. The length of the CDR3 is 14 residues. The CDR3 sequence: CASSPRGGTDTQYF. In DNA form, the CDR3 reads TGTGCCAGCAGCCCCCGGGGGGGCACAGATACGCAGTATTTT.

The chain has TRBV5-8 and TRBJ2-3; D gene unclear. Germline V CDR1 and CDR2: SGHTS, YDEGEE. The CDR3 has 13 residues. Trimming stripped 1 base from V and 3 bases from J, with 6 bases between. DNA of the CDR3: TGTGCCAGCAGCTTGTTCCAAACAGATACGCAGTATTTT. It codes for CASSLFQTDTQYF.

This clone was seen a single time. CDR3 bases: TGTGCCAGCAGTTCCCCAGTGATTGGATTGGCGGACTTGCCTAACTATGGCTACACCTTC. This sequence encodes CASSSPVIGLADLPNYGYTF. The chain employs TRBV28 and TRBJ1-2; D unclear. The CDR3 is 20 residues long. Trimming cost V 4 bases and J 0 bases, with 27 bases left between them. Germline V gene lookup returns CDR1 MDHEN and CDR2 SYDVKM.